This T cell receptor beta chain was identified in a study of shared clonotypes between healthy human individuals. Looking at the study overall: Every donor yielded three CD4 naive, three CD4 memory, two CD8 naive and one CD8 memory plate. The study's findings and limits: A small donor pool kept down the genetic and exposure-history diversity that was represented.

From germline, CDR1 is SGHRS and CDR2 YFSETQ. The CDR3 spans 15 residues. Trimming removed 0 bases from V and 2 bases from J; junction bases left unmatched: 4. On this clone itself: What it recognizes is unknown.

The table came from immunoSEQ multiplex PCR; TCRdb's copy has only in-frame clones and leaves some out. The sample contains some 2,000,000 clones, over 85% of which appear only once. It was CD45RO-negative cells, positively selected for CCR7, that made up naive CD8 cells, with terminally differentiated effector memory CD45RA+ cells excluded. The sequencing input was naive CD8+ T cells sorted from blood. The genes are TRBV5-1 and TRBJ2-7; the match to TRBD2 covers 8 bases. The receptor comes from a man aged 18-30 years in good health. CDR3 sequence: CASSLGTSLPYEQYF. The CDR3 DNA is TGCGCCAGCAGCTTGGGGACTAGCCTTCCCTACGAGCAGTACTTC.